This TCR beta chain emerged from a study of T cells in Graves' hyperthyroidism and ophthalmopathy. Study in general: Peripheral blood was acquired at first diagnosis, ahead of any therapy whatsoever. Whole-study findings and limits: Stable hyperthyroidism and ophthalmopathy were separated using 13 V-J signatures. Model predictions of ophthalmopathy came a median around 6.5 months before onset. Most thyroid clonotypes that were expanded above 0.001 also turned up in blood.

There are many counts of this clonotype. Its antigen is currently unknown. The CDR3 regions of TCR beta were amplified from RNA transcripts. During a first-round RT-PCR of the TCR CDR3, the HTBI primer set was used. Each CDR3 protein gets one entry after TCRdb re-called the multiplex PCR reads with MiXCR. The sample carries a few hundred thousand distinct CDR3 sequences, roughly 15% recorded once. Per germline, CDR1 ENHRY and CDR2 SYGVKD. Trimming removed 9 bases from V and 2 bases from J; junction bases left unmatched: 11. The CDR3 runs 16 residues. The clonotype originates from a woman in her thirties or forties with Graves' hyperthyroidism that later progressed to Graves' ophthalmopathy. The sequenced sample consisted of blood. This chain connects TRBV10-3 to TRBJ2-2, with 8 bases identical to TRBD2. CDR3 sequence reads: CAILQPGLGNTGELFF. CDR3 in DNA: TGTGCCATTCTACAACCGGGACTAGGAAACACCGGGGAGCTGTTTTTT.